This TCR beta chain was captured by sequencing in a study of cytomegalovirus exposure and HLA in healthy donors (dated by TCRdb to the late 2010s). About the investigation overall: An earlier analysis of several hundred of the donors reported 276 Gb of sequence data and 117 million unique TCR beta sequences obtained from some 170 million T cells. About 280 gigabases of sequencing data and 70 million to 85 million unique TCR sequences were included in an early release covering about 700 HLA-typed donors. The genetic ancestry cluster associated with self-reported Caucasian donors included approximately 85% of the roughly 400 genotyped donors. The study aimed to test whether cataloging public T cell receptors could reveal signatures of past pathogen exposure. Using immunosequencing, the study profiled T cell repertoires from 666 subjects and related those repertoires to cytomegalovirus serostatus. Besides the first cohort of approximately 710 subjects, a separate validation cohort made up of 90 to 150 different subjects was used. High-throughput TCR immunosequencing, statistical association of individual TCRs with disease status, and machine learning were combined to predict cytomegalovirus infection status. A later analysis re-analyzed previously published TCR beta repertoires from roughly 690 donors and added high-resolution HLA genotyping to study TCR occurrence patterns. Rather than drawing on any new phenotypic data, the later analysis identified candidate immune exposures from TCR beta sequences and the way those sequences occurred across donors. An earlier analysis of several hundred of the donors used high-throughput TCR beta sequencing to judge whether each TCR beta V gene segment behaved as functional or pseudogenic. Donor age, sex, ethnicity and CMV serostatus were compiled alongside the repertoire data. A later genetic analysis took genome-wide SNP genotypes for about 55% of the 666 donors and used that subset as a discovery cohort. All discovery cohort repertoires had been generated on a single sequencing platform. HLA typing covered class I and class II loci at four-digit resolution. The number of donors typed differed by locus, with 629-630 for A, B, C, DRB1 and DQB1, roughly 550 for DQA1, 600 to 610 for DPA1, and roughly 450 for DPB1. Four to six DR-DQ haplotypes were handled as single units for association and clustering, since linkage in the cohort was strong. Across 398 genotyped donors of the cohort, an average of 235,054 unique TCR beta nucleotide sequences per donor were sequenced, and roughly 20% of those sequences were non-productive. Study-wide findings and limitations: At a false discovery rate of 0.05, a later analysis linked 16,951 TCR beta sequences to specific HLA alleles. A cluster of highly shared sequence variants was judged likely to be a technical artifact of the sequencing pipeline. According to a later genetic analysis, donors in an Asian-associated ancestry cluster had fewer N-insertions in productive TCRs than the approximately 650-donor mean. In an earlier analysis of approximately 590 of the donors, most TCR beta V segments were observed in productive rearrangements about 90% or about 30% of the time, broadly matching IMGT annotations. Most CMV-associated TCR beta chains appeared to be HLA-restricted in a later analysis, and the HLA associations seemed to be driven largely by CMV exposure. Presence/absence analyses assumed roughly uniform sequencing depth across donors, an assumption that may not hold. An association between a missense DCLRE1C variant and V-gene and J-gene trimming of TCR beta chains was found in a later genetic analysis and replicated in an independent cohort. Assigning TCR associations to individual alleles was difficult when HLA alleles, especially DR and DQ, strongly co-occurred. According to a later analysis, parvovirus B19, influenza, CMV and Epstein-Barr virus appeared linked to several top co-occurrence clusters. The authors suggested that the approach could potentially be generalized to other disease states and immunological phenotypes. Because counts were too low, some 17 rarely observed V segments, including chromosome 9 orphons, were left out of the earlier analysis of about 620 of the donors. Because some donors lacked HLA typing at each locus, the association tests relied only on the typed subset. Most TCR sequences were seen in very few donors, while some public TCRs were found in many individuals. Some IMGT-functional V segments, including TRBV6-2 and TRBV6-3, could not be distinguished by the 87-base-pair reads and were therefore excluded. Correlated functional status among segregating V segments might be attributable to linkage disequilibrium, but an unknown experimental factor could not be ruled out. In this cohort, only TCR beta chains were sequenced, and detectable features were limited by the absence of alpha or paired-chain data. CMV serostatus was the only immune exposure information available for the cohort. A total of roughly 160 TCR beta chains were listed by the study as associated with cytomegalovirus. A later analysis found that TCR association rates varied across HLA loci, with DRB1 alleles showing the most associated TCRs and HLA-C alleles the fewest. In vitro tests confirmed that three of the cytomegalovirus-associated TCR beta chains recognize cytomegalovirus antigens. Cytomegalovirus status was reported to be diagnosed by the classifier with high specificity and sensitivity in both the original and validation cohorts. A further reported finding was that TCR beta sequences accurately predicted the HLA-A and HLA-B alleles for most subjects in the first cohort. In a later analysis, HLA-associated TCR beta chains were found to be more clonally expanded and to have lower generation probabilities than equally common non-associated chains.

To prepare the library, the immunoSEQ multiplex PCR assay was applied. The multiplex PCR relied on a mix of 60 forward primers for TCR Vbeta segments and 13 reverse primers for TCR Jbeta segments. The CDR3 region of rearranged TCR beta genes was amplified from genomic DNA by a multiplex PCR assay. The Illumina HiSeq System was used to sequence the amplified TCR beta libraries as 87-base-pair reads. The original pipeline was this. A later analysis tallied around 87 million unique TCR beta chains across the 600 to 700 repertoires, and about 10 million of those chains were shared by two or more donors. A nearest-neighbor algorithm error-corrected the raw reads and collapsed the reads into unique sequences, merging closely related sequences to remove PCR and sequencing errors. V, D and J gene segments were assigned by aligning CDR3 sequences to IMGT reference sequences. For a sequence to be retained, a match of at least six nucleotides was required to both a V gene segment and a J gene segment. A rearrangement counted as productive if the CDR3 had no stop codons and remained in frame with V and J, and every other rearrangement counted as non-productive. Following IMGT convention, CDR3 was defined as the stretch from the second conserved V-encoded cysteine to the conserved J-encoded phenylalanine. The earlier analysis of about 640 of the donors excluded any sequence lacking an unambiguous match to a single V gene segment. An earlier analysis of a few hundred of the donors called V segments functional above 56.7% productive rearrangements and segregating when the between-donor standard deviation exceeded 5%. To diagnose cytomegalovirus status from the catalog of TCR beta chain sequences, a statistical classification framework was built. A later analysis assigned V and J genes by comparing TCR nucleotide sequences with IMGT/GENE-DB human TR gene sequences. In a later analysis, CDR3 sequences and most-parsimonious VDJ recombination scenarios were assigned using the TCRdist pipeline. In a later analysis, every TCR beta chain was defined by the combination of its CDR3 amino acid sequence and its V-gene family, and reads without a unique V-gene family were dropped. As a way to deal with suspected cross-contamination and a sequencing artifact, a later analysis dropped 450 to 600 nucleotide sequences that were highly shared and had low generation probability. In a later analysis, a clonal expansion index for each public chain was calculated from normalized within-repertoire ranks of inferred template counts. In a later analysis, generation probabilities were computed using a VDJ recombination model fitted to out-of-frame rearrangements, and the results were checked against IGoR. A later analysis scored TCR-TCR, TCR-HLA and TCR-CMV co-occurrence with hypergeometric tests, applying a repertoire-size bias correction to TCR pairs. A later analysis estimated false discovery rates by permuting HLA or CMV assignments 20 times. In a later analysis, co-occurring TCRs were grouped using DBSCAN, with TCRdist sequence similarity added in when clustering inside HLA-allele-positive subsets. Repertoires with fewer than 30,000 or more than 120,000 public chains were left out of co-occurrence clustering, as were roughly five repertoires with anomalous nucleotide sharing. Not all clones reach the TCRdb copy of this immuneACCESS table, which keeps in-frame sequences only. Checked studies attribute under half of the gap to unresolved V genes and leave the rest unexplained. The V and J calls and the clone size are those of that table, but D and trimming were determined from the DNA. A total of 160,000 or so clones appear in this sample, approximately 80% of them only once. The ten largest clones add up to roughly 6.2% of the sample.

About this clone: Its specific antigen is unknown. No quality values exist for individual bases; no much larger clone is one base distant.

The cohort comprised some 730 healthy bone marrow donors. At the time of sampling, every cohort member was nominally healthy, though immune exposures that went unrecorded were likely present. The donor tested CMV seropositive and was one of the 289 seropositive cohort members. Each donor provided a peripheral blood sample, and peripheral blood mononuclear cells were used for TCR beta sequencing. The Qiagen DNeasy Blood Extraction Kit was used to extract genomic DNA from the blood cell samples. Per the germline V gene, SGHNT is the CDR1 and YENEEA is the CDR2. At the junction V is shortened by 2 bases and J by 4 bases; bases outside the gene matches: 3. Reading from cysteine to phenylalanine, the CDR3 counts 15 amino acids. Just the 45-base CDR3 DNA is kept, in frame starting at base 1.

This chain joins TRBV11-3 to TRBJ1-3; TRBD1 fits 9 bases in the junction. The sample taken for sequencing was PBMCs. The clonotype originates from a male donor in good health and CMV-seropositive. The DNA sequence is TGTGCCAGCAGCTTAACAGGGGGCGCGGGAAACACCATATATTTT. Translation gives CASSLTGGAGNTIYF.